Below are 15 T cell receptor beta chains sequenced from a single sample in a study of cytomegalovirus exposure and HLA in healthy donors. Vbeta (60) and Jbeta (13) primers were used in the PCR. Assay used: immunoSEQ multiplex PCR; TCRdb lists only in-frame clones, some missing. Among some 90,000 clones listed, 80% were seen once. Sequencing was done on a sample of PBMCs. The source of these receptors is a man aged 45-65 years in good health and CMV-seropositive.

This clone was seen just once. This sequence joins TRBV4-2 and TRBJ2-2; a possible D gene is TRBD2 (5 bases). CDR3 length: 14 amino acids. V gave up 3 bases and J gave up 6 bases, with 11 bases separating them. The germline V gene encodes CDR1 LGHNA and CDR2 YNFKEQ. The CDR3 spells CASSHLLESGELFF. The CDR3 bases are TGTGCCAGCAGCCACCTACTAGAATCCGGGGAGCTGTTTTTT.

The chain joins TRBV27 to TRBJ2-3; D may be TRBD2 (6 bases). The germline gives CDR1 MNHEY, CDR2 SMNVEV (reference sequence). Trimming removed 3 bases at V and 2 bases at J, with 9 bases between. The CDR3 is made up of 14 amino acids. Here the CDR3 DNA reads TGTGCCAGCAGTTTCGCGGGGTTCACAGATACGCAGTATTTT. Protein sequence: CASSFAGFTDTQYF.

This clone was observed a few times. This chain connects TRBV25-1 to TRBJ1-2; 8 bases fit TRBD1. The CDR3 sequence is 15 residues long. The junction had 10 bases not matched to a gene; V was cut back by 6 bases and J by 4 bases. CDR1 and CDR2 (germline): MGHDK, SYGVNS. DNA of the CDR3: TGTGCCAGCAGCCCCGCGGACAGGGCGTTCTATGGCTACACCTTC. This sequence encodes CASSPADRAFYGYTF.

A word on this clone: At one end, the junction sequence differs from germline, possibly due to a read error. At the DNA level, this CDR3 is encoded by other sequences in the same sample as well. V gene TRBV7-7 combines with J gene TRBJ2-5; TRBD1 matches at 9 bases. Germline lookup yields CDR1 SSHAT and CDR2 FNYEAQ (reference sequence). The CDR3 totals 15 residues. The DNA for the CDR3 is TGTGCTAGCAGCTCAACAGGGGGCGTCGGGGAGACCCAGTACTTC. Translation gives CASSSTGGVGETQYF.

The chain carries TRBV10-3 and TRBJ2-7, with D perhaps matching TRBD2 (6 bases). The CDR3 is 14 residues long. CDR1 is ENHRY, CDR2 SYGVKD, per germline. V was cut by 2 bases and J by 2 bases, with 10 bases left in between. In DNA, the CDR3 is TGTGCCATCAGTGAGGGGACTTACACCTACGAGCAGTACTTC. Translated, it gives CAISEGTYTYEQYF.

The gene calls are TRBV30 and TRBJ1-2; 8 nucleotides line up with TRBD1. Per germline, CDR1 GTSNPN and CDR2 SVGIG (reference sequence). V shed 8 bases and J 8 bases; nucleotides not matched to a gene: 13. This CDR3 region has 13 residues. DNA of the CDR3: TGTGCCCGGACAGACAGGGGAGTCGCGGGCTACACCTTC. Translation: CARTDRGVAGYTF.

This chain connects TRBV6-5 to TRBJ1-5; 7 nucleotides match TRBD1. CDR1 and CDR2 from the germline V gene are MNHEY and SVGAGI. CDR3 length equals 14 residues. The V segment lost 8 bases and the J segment 0 bases; nucleotides outside the gene matches: 4. The CDR3 region is CASQSGGSNQPQHF. The CDR3 region has the DNA TGTGCCAGCCAGTCAGGGGGTAGCAATCAGCCCCAGCATTTT.

This rearrangement joins TRBV10-2 to TRBJ2-1; 7 nucleotides line up with TRBD2. V shed 4 bases, J shed 7 bases, and the junction held 13 bases outside the gene matches. The length of the CDR3 is 16 residues. Per the germline V gene, CDR1 is WSHSY and CDR2 is SAAADI. CDR3 region: CASSGLRGRLGNEQFF. DNA for the CDR3: TGCGCCAGCAGTGGACTACGCGGGAGATTGGGGAATGAGCAGTTCTTC.

The rearrangement uses TRBV18 and TRBJ1-1; perhaps TRBD1 as D (5 bases). Germline assignment: CDR1 KGHSH and CDR2 LQKENI. The CDR3 has 13 amino acids. Trimming took 2 bases from V and 7 from J, leaving 11 bases between them. For the CDR3, the DNA is TGTGCCAGCTCACCAGGGCGGACACTTGAAGCTTTCTTT. It translates to CASSPGRTLEAFF.

The rearrangement links TRBV6-5 to TRBJ1-1, with D possibly matching TRBD1 (6 bases). The CDR3 has 15 residues. V was cut by 5 bases and J by 1 base, with 14 bases left in between. The V gene's germline CDR1 is MNHEY and CDR2 SVGAGI. The CDR3 DNA follows: TGTGCCAGCAGTCGTACAGGGAGTAGGAACACTGAAGCTTTCTTT. It yields the protein CASSRTGSRNTEAFF.

The chain couples TRBV29-1 to TRBJ2-1, with D possibly TRBD2 on 5 matching bases. Germline CDR1 and CDR2: SQVTM and ANQGSEA. Trimming cost V 2 bases and J 2 bases, with 10 bases left between them. The CDR3 is 14 residues long. The CDR3 nucleotides read TGCAGCGTTGAACCCCTCGGGACCTACAATGAGCAGTTCTTC. Its translation: CSVEPLGTYNEQFF.

The rearrangement joins TRBV5-4 to TRBJ2-7; the match to TRBD1 covers 7 bases. With V trimmed by 4 bases and J by 7 bases, 11 bases remained unmatched. Germline V CDR1 and CDR2: SGHNT, YYREEE (reference sequence). The CDR3 extends over 14 amino acids. As DNA, the CDR3 is TGTGCCAGCAGCGTTCCCGCATCACAGGGGGAGCAGTACTTC. Its translation is CASSVPASQGEQYF. The whole variable domain, remainder taken from reference TRBV5-4 and TRBJ2-7, is ETGVTQSPTHLIKTRGQQVTLRCSSQSGHNTVSWYQQALGQGPQFIFQYYREEENGRGNFPPRFSGLQFPNYSSELNVNALELDDSALYLCASSVPASQGEQYFGPGTRLTVT.

The chain couples TRBV6-1 to TRBJ1-1; perhaps TRBD1 as D (6 bases). CDR3 length: 14 amino acids. With 4 bases removed from V and 6 bases from J, the gap between germline ends came to 15 bases. Germline assignment: CDR1 MNHNS and CDR2 SASEGT. DNA of the CDR3: TGTGCCAGCAGTGGCATGACAGGAGTCGCTGAAGCTTTCTTT. It yields the protein CASSGMTGVAEAFF.

This clone was seen a few times. This chain links TRBV6-1 with TRBJ2-7; 8 bases fit TRBD1. CDR3 length equals 13 residues. CDR1 and CDR2 from the germline V gene are MNHNS and SASEGT. V shed 5 bases, J shed 5 bases, and the junction held 5 bases outside the gene matches. CDR3 coding DNA: TGTGCCAGCAGTTCGACAGGGGCCAACGAGCAGTACTTC. It codes for CASSSTGANEQYF.

The chain has TRBV7-6 and TRBJ2-7; tentatively, D is TRBD1 (6 bases). Trimming cost V 2 bases and J 0 bases, with 14 bases left between them. CDR1 is SGHVS and CDR2 is FNYEAQ in the germline V gene. The CDR3 is 16 residues long. CDR3 DNA: TGTGCCAGCAGCTTATTGAACAGGGAGAGCTCCTACGAGCAGTACTTC. This sequence encodes CASSLLNRESSYEQYF.